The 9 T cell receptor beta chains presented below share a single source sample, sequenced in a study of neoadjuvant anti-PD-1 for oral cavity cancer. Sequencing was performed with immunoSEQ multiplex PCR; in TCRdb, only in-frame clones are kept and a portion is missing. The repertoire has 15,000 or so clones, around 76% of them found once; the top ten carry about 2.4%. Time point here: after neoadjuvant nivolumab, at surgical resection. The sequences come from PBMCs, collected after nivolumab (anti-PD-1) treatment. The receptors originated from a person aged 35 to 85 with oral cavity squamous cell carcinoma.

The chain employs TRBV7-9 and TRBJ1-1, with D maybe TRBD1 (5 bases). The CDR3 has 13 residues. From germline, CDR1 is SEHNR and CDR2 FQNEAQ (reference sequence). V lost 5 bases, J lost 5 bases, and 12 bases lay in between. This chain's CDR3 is CASSRVGETEAFF. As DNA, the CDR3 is TGTGCCAGCAGCCGCGTAGGGGAAACTGAAGCTTTCTTT.

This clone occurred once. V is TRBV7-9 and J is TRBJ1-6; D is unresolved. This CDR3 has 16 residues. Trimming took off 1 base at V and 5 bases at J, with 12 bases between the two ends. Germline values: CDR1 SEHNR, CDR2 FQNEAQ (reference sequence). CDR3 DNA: TGTGCCAGCAGCTTAGGCGTCTGGTCAGATAATTCACCCCTCCACTTT. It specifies CASSLGVWSDNSPLHF.

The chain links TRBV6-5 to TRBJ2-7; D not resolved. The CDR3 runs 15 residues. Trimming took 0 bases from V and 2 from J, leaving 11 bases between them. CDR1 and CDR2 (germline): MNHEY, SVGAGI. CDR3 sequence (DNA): TGTGCCAGCAGTTACTCGACCGACTCTACCTACGAGCAGTACTTC. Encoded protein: CASSYSTDSTYEQYF.

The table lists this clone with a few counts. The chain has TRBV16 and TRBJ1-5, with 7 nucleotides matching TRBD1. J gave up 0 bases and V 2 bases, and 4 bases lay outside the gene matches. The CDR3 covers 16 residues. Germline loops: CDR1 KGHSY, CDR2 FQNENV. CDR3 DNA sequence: TGTGCCAGCAGCCAAGGGACAGCTTATAGCAATCAGCCCCAGCATTTT. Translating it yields CASSQGTAYSNQPQHF.

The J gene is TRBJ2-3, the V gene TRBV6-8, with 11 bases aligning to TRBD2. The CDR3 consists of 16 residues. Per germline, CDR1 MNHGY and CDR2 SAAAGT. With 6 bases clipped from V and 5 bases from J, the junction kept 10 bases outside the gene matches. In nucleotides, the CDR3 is TGTGCCAGCAGGACCCTAGCGGGAGGAGAGAGAGATACGCAGTATTTT. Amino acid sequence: CASRTLAGGERDTQYF.

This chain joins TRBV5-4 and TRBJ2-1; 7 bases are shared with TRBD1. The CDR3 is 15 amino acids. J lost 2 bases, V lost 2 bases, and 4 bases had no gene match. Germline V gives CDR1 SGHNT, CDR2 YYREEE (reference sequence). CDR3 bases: TGTGCCAGCAGCTTAGAGGACAGGACCTACAATGAGCAGTTCTTC. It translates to CASSLEDRTYNEQFF.

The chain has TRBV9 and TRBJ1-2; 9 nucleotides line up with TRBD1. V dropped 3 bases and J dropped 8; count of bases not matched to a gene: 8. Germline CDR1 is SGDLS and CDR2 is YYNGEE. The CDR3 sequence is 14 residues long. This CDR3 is CASSDTGGADGYTF. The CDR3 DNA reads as TGTGCCAGCAGCGACACAGGGGGCGCTGACGGCTACACCTTC. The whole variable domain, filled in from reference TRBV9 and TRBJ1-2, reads DSGVTQTPKHLITATGQRVTLRCSPRSGDLSVYWYQQSLDQGLQFLIQYYNGEERAKGNILERFSAQQFPDLHSELNLSSLELGDSALYFCASSDTGGADGYTFGSGTRLTVV.

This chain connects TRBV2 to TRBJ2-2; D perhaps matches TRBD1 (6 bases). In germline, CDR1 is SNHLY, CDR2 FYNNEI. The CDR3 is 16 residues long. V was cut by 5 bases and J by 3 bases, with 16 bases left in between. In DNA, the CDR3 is TGTGCCAGCAGTTTCGGGTTGCAGGGGCACACCGGGGAGCTGTTTTTT. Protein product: CASSFGLQGHTGELFF.

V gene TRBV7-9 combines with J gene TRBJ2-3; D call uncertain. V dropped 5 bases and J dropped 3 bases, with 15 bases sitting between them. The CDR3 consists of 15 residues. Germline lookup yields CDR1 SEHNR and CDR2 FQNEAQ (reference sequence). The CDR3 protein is CASSIRAQLTDTQYF. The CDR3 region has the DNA TGTGCCAGCAGCATACGGGCCCAACTAACAGATACGCAGTATTTT.